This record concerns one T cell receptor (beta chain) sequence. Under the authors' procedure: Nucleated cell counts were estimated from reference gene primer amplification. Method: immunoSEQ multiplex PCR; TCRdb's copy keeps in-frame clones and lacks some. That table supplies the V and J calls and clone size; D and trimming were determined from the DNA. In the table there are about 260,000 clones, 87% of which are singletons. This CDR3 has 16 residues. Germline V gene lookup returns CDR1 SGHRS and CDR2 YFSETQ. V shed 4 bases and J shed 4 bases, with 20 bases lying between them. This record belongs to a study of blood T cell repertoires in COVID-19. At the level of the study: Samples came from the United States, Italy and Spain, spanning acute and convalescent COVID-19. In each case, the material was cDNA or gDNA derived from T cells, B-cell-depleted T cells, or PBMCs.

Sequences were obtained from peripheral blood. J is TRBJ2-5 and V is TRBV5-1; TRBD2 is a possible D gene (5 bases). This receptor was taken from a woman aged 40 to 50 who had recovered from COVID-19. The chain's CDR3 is CASSRTGVADGETQYF. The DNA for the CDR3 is TGCGCCAGCAGCCGTACCGGGGTGGCGGACGGAGAGACCCAGTACTTC.